This T cell receptor (beta chain) came from a study of T cell repertoires in cytomegalovirus infection. Study as a whole: Indications of both CMV infection and matching HLA type were provided by public TCR beta signatures.

The CDR3 runs to 10 residues. Germline loops: CDR1 SNHLY, CDR2 FYNNEI. V lost 8 bases to trimming and J lost 10 bases, with 9 bases between them. In TCRdb, the reads were re-called with MiXCR into one record per CDR3 protein. Found here are 700,000 to 900,000 distinct CDR3 sequences, approximately 32% of them singletons; the top ten hold roughly 13%. With regard to this clonotype: Its specificity is unknown.

V gene TRBV2 combines with J gene TRBJ2-1; D assignment may be TRBD1 or TRBD2 (5 bases each). The sequencing used cultured CD8+ T cells from PBMCs, collected from culture after CMV antigen stimulation. This TCR derives from a human donor in good health (CMV status not recorded). Some clones in this sample may be carry-over from other donors' samples. The CDR3 coding sequence is TGTGCCAGCGGGACCCGCGAGCAGTTCTTC. Translated: CASGTREQFF.